Reported below is one T cell receptor (beta chain). What it recognizes is unknown. The CDR3 totals 16 residues. Per germline, CDR1 MNHNS and CDR2 SASEGT. Trimming removed 2 bases at V and 2 bases at J, with 14 bases between. The sample originates from a study of graft-versus-host responses after intestinal transplantation. Sequencing was performed with immunoSEQ multiplex PCR; in TCRdb, only in-frame clones are kept and a portion is missing. Of fewer than 85,000 clones detected, 89% appear once; the ten largest clones hold around 2.3%. The sequencing here drew on unstimulated CD8+ T cells sorted from spleen or lymph node cells, taken before intestinal transplant. The receptor's source is a human donor who received an intestinal transplant. The chain couples TRBV6-1 to TRBJ2-3, with D possibly being TRBD2 (6 bases). CDR3 sequence: CASSETVGLHTDTQYF. CDR3 sequence (DNA): TGTGCCAGCAGTGAAACCGTGGGACTCCACACAGATACGCAGTATTTT.